This T cell receptor beta chain was identified in a study of cytomegalovirus exposure and HLA in healthy donors. Study-wide results and caveats: Rare TCR sequences predominated, though certain public TCRs were found in many donors. The tendency of first-cohort TCR clusters to co-occur in the roughly 110 validation repertoires was identified by a subsequent analysis.

TCRdb keeps only in-frame clones here, not all; method: immunoSEQ multiplex PCR. This table holds 70,000 to 85,000 clones, 94% found once. The junction had 8 bases not matched to a gene; V was cut back by 8 bases and J by 4 bases. The CDR3 spans 14 residues. Per germline, CDR1 GTSNPN and CDR2 SVGIG (reference sequence). Note on this clone: The antigen is unknown.

The TCR sequence derives from a woman aged 18-30 years in good health and CMV-seropositive. The sequencing sample was made of PBMCs. The chain combines TRBV30 with TRBJ1-5; 10 bases fit TRBD1. CDR3 amino acids: CAGRDRGDNQPQHF. In nucleotides, the CDR3 is TGTGCCGGAAGGGACAGGGGAGATAATCAGCCCCAGCATTTT. Complete variable domain (other parts from reference TRBV30 and TRBJ1-5): SQTIHQWPATLVQPVGSPLSLECTVEGTSNPNLYWYRQAAGRGLQLLFYSVGIGQISSEVPQNLSASRPQDRQFILSSKKLLLSDSGFYLCAGRDRGDNQPQHFGDGTRLSIL.